This TCR beta chain was observed in a study of blood T cell repertoires in COVID-19. Measured with immunoSEQ multiplex PCR; TCRdb has only the in-frame clones, and not every one. Seen here are a few hundred thousand clones, around 82% observed once, and the top ten hold 7.4%. This CDR3 contains 13 residues. Germline V gene data show CDR1 as SGHRS and CDR2 as YFSETQ. V shed 6 bases and J shed 4 bases, with 13 bases lying between them. Sequencing used PBMCs or T cells enriched from blood (not recorded which). The TCR was taken from a middle-aged woman with acute COVID-19. The chain couples TRBV5-1 to TRBJ1-1; D possibly corresponds to TRBD1 (5 bases). The CDR3 DNA reads TGCGCCAGCACCCGAACAGGTTCCACTGAAGCTTTCTTT. It translates to CASTRTGSTEAFF.